The 20 T cell receptor beta chains reported below all come from one sample, sequenced in a study of beta chain features in type 1 diabetes. Investigators reverse transcribed all isolated RNA, so they sequenced expressed TCRB transcripts. Clones were read by immunoSEQ multiplex PCR, and TCRdb kept only the in-frame ones, dropping some. This sample has nearly 350,000 clones, with roughly 8% found just once. The sample comprised central memory CD4+ T cells from blood. The receptors come from a woman between 18 and 29 years old in good health.

The genes are TRBV7-9 and TRBJ1-4; no clear D gene. Germline CDR1 and CDR2: SEHNR and FQNEAQ (reference sequence). The CDR3 contains 12 residues. Trimming removed 1 base at V and 8 bases at J, with 5 bases between. The CDR3 bases are TGTGCCAGCAGCTTAGTATTAGAAAAACTGTTTTTT. Protein sequence: CASSLVLEKLFF.

This clone has more than one count but fewer than ten. The same CDR3 also results from other DNA sequences found in this sample. The chain carries TRBV29-1 and TRBJ1-5; TRBD1 matches 9 bases. Germline CDR1 and CDR2: SQVTM and ANQGSEA. The CDR3 has 12 amino acids. The ends lost 5 bases at V and 5 bases at J; junction bases unmatched: 1. CDR3 bases: TGCAGCGTTAGGACAGGGGATCAGCCCCAGCATTTT. This translates into CSVRTGDQPQHF.

This clone was recorded a few times. It may be a read error: a sequence one base away is much more abundant. The same CDR3 is also encoded by other DNA sequences in this sample. This chain links TRBV7-9 with TRBJ1-1; D is perhaps TRBD1 (6 bases). Germline V gene data show CDR1 as SEHNR and CDR2 as FQNEAQ (reference sequence). The CDR3 is 13 residues long. Deletions cut 4 bases from V and 1 base from J, with 7 bases between. CDR3 coding DNA: TGTGCCAGCAGCTCACAGGGGAACACTGAAGCTTTCTTT. Translated, it gives CASSSQGNTEAFF.

The chain is built from TRBV15 and TRBJ1-1, with 8 positions matching TRBD1. From germline, CDR1 is LNHNV and CDR2 YYDKDF (reference sequence). The CDR3 covers 13 residues. V trimming: 1 base; J trimming: 8 bases; junction bases outside the gene matches: 3. CDR3 coding DNA: TGTGCCACCAGCAGAGGGACAGGGCGAGAAGCTTTCTTT. Translated: CATSRGTGREAFF.

This clone was seen only once. The chain joins TRBV7-9 to TRBJ2-7, with D maybe TRBD2 (5 bases). Germline loops: CDR1 SEHNR, CDR2 FQNEAQ (reference sequence). The ends were cut back, 2 bases at V and 2 bases at J, with 16 bases in the middle. This CDR3 is built from 16 residues. The CDR3 DNA follows: TGTGCCAGCAGCTTAAGGGCTACGGGAATCACCTACGAGCAGTACTTC. As protein: CASSLRATGITYEQYF. Full variable domain (missing parts from reference TRBV7-9 and TRBJ2-7): DTGVSQNPRHKITKRGQNVTFRCDPISEHNRLYWYRQTLGQGPEFLTYFQNEAQLEKSRLLSDRFSAERPKGSFSTLEIQRTEQGDSAMYLCASSLRATGITYEQYFGPGTRLTVT.

The chain uses TRBV7-3 and TRBJ2-2; D possibly corresponds to TRBD2 (5 bases). There are 14 residues in the CDR3. The V gene's germline CDR1 is SGHTA and CDR2 FQGTGA. Trimming removed 0 bases at V and 6 bases at J, with 8 bases between. The CDR3 spells CASSLTTGAGELFF. CDR3 sequence (DNA): TGTGCCAGCAGCTTAACCACCGGGGCCGGGGAGCTGTTTTTT.

Concerning this clone: Other DNA variants within this sample encode the same CDR3. The gene calls are TRBV11-2 and TRBJ2-1; no clear D gene. There are 13 residues in the CDR3. Trimming stripped 1 base from V and 5 bases from J, with 6 bases between. Germline CDR1 and CDR2: SGHAT and FQNNGV. The CDR3 bases are TGTGCCAGCAGCTTAGGCCAGAACAATGAGCAGTTCTTC. Translating gives CASSLGQNNEQFF.

The V and J genes are TRBV9 and TRBJ2-3; possibly TRBD2 for D (6 bases). V lost 0 bases, J lost 4 bases, and 12 bases lay in between. CDR1 SGDLS and CDR2 YYNGEE come from the germline V gene. This CDR3 contains 15 residues. Here the CDR3 reads CASSVGGARADTQYF. The CDR3, as DNA: TGTGCCAGCAGCGTAGGCGGGGCGAGGGCAGATACGCAGTATTTT.

The V call is TRBV7-9, the J call TRBJ2-1; D gene uncertain. The V end lost 2 bases, the J end lost 2 bases, and 16 bases lay between the germline ends. This CDR3 comprises 17 residues. The germline gives CDR1 SEHNR, CDR2 FQNEAQ (reference sequence). The CDR3, as DNA: TGTGCCAGCAGCTTACTAAGTCGGAGATTCACCTACAATGAGCAGTTCTTC. It specifies CASSLLSRRFTYNEQFF. The complete variable domain, with remaining parts taken from reference TRBV7-9 and TRBJ2-1, reads DTGVSQNPRHKITKRGQNVTFRCDPISEHNRLYWYRQTLGQGPEFLTYFQNEAQLEKSRLLSDRFSAERPKGSFSTLEIQRTEQGDSAMYLCASSLLSRRFTYNEQFFGPGTRLTVL.

V gene TRBV5-1 combines with J gene TRBJ2-3; D is uncertain. With 0 bases removed from V and 2 bases from J, the gap between germline ends came to 10 bases. This CDR3 region has 15 residues. The germline V gene encodes CDR1 SGHRS and CDR2 YFSETQ. The CDR3 DNA sequence: TGCGCCAGCAGCTTGGCCCTAGGCTACACAGATACGCAGTATTTT. It is translated as CASSLALGYTDTQYF.

The table lists this clone with a few counts. DNA of the CDR3: TGTGCCAGCAGCTTGGCCTTAGCGGGAGCAGATACGCAGTATTTT. It encodes CASSLALAGADTQYF. This chain links TRBV5-8 with TRBJ2-3; 9 positions match TRBD2. This CDR3 is built from 15 residues. The J segment lost 4 bases and the V segment lost 0 bases, leaving 3 bases of the junction unmatched. Germline V gene sequence: CDR1 SGHTS, CDR2 YDEGEE.

This clone has ten or more counts. Written as DNA, the CDR3 is TGCGCCAGCAGTAGACTAGCCGGAAATACGCAGTATTTT. Translation: CASSRLAGNTQYF. The V and J genes are TRBV10-2 and TRBJ2-3, with 7 bases fitting TRBD2. Germline V gives CDR1 WSHSY, CDR2 SAAADI. The CDR3 covers 13 residues. V was pared by 5 bases and J by 7 bases, with 6 bases of the junction left unmatched.

J is TRBJ2-1 and V is TRBV5-1; 11 nucleotides match TRBD2. Per germline, CDR1 SGHRS and CDR2 YFSETQ. This CDR3 spans 16 amino acids. Trimming at V came to 4 bases and at J to 7 bases, leaving 10 bases not matched to a gene. The CDR3 region has the DNA TGCGCCAGCAGCAGGGACGTAGGGACTAGCGGAAATGAGCAGTTCTTC. This translates into CASSRDVGTSGNEQFF.

There are a few counts of this clone. The chain couples TRBV10-3 to TRBJ1-4; D ambiguous. V was pared by 5 bases and J by 0 bases, with 13 bases between. Germline V gene sequence: CDR1 ENHRY, CDR2 SYGVKD. The CDR3 runs 16 residues. CDR3: CAISLGWDATNEKLFF. The CDR3 nucleotides are TGTGCCATCAGTTTAGGATGGGATGCAACTAATGAAAAACTGTTTTTT.

The rearrangement joins TRBV18 to TRBJ2-7; 7 positions agree with TRBD1. The CDR3 is made up of 13 amino acids. The V and J ends lost 4 bases and 5 bases, in that order; junction bases with no gene match: 5. Germline assignment: CDR1 KGHSH and CDR2 LQKENI. As DNA, the CDR3 is TGTGCCAGCTCACAATCAGGGGGTGACGAGCAGTACTTC. Translation: CASSQSGGDEQYF.

This clone has only a few counts. V is TRBV5-8 and J is TRBJ2-1, with a tentative D call TRBD1 (6 bases). The CDR3 totals 13 residues. Germline lookup yields CDR1 SGHTS and CDR2 YDEGEE. V shed 3 bases and J shed 4 bases, with 8 bases lying between them. The CDR3 is CASSSDRYNEQFF. CDR3 DNA sequence: TGTGCCAGCAGCTCCGACAGGTACAATGAGCAGTTCTTC. Variable domain in full (rest from reference TRBV5-8 and TRBJ2-1): EAGVTQSPTHLIKTRGQQATLRCSPISGHTSVYWYQQALGLGLQFLLWYDEGEERNRGNFPPRFSGRQFPNYSSELNVNALELEDSALYLCASSSDRYNEQFFGPGTRLTVL.

This clone has only a few counts. The V and J genes are TRBV11-1 and TRBJ2-7, with 13 bases matching TRBD2. There are 15 residues in the CDR3. V trimming: 5 bases; J trimming: 6 bases; junction bases outside the gene matches: 7. Germline values: CDR1 SGHAT, CDR2 FQDESV (reference sequence). CDR3 DNA sequence: TGTGCCAGCAGCCACCGGACTAGCGGGAGTCCCGAGCAGTACTTC. It encodes CASSHRTSGSPEQYF.

This clone was seen a handful of times. The J gene is TRBJ2-3, the V gene TRBV23-1, with 9 bases lining up with TRBD2. TRBV23-1 is placed among ORFs of uncertain function. With 0 bases clipped from V and 2 bases from J, the junction kept 6 bases outside the gene matches. CDR3 length: 17 amino acids. The CDR3 sequence: CASSQSILAGITDTQYF. The CDR3 nucleotides are TGCGCCAGCAGTCAATCGATCCTAGCGGGGATCACAGATACGCAGTATTTT.

This clone was recorded at least ten times. The chain recombines TRBV9 with TRBJ2-1; D is unclear. Germline V gives CDR1 SGDLS, CDR2 YYNGEE. The CDR3 is 14 amino acids. Between the trimmed V and J ends, which lost 6 bases and 0 bases, there was a span of 10 bases. DNA of the CDR3: TGTGCCAGCAACCAAGGAAGCTCCTACAATGAGCAGTTCTTC. Translated: CASNQGSSYNEQFF.

There are a few counts of this clone. J is TRBJ2-1 and V is TRBV21-1; the table's D call of TRBD2 was not tested on the DNA. TRBV21-1 is a pseudogene segment. CDR3 size: 16 residues. CDR3 bases: TGTGCCAGCCTCAGAACCGGGACTAGCGGGAGTAATGAGCAGTTCTTC. The encoded protein is CASLRTGTSGSNEQFF.